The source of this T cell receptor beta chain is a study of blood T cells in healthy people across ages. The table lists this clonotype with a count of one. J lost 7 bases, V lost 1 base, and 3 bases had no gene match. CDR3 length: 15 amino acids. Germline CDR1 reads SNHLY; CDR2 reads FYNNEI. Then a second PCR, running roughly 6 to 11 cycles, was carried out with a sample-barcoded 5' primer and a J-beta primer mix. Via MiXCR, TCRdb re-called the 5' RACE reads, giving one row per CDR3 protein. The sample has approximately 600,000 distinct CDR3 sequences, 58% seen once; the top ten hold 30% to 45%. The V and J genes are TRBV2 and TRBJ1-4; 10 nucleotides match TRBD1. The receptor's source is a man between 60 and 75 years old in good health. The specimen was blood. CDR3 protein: CASSEEGTGVEKLFF. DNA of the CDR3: TGTGCCAGCAGTGAAGAAGGGACAGGGGTTGAAAAACTGTTTTTT.